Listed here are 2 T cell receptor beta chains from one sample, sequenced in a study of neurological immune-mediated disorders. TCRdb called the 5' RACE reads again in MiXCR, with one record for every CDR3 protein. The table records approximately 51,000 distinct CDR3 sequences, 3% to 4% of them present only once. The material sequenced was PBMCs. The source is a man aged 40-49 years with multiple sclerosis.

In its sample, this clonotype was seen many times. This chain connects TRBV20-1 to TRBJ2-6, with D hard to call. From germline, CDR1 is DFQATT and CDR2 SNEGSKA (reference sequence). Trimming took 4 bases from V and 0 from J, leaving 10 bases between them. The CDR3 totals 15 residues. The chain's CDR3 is CSAKRVNSGANVLTF. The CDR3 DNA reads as TGCAGTGCTAAGAGAGTTAACTCTGGGGCCAACGTCCTGACTTTC.

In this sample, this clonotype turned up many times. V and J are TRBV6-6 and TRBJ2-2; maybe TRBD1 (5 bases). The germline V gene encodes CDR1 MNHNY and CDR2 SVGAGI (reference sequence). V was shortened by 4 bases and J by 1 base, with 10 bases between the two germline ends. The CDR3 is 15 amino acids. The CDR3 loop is CASSSWQGNTGELFF. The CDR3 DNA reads TGTGCCAGCAGTTCGTGGCAGGGGAACACCGGGGAGCTGTTTTTT.